The 12 T cell receptor beta chains below were found in one sample sequenced in a study of blood T cell repertoires in COVID-19. Method: immunoSEQ multiplex PCR; TCRdb's copy keeps in-frame clones and lacks some. The profile shows roughly 80,000 clones, almost 85% of them singletons. The sequencing input was peripheral blood. The receptors here all came from a human donor in a cohort sampled during active COVID-19.

This chain connects TRBV29-1 to TRBJ1-1; D unclear. Germline V lookup: CDR1 SQVTM, CDR2 ANQGSEA. The V end was cut by 7 bases, the J end by 5 bases, with 20 bases between. There are 14 residues in the CDR3. This chain's CDR3 is CSDIPGVTGTEAFF. CDR3 DNA: TGCAGCGACATCCCTGGAGTCACGGGGACTGAAGCTTTCTTT.

A word on this clone: The same CDR3 is also encoded by other DNA sequences in this sample. The CDR3 DNA reads as TGTGCCAGCTCACCGGGACAGAATGAAAAACTGTTTTTT. Translated, it gives CASSPGQNEKLFF. The V call is TRBV18, the J call TRBJ1-4; TRBD1 aligns across 7 bases. V gave up 3 bases and J gave up 5 bases; unmatched junction bases: 0. This CDR3 region has 13 residues. Per germline, CDR1 KGHSH and CDR2 LQKENI. The full variable domain, rest sourced from reference TRBV18 and TRBJ1-4, is NAGVMQNPRHLVRRRGQEARLRCSPMKGHSHVYWYRQLPEEGLKFMVYLQKENIIDESGMPKERFSAEFPKEGPSILRIQQVVRGDSAAYFCASSPGQNEKLFFGSGTQLSVL.

This clone turned up a few times. The gene calls are TRBV11-2 and TRBJ2-7; D remains ambiguous. This CDR3 comprises 11 residues. Germline CDR1 and CDR2: SGHAT and FQNNGV. V was cut by 4 bases and J by 4 bases, with 5 bases left in between. CDR3 amino acids: CASSSMYEQYF. The CDR3 DNA sequence: TGTGCCAGCAGCTCCATGTACGAGCAGTACTTC.

This rearrangement joins TRBV21-1 to TRBJ1-2; the DNA was not compared with TRBD1, the D call given in the table. TRBV21-1 is annotated as a pseudogene. The CDR3 has 15 residues. The DNA for the CDR3 is TGTGCCAGCAGCAAAGAGGGACAGGGGGTCTATGGCTACACCTTC. The encoded protein is CASSKEGQGVYGYTF.

In this sample, this clone turned up once. This chain connects TRBV24-1 to TRBJ1-5, with TRBD1 identical over 7 bases. Germline loops: CDR1 KGHDR, CDR2 SFDVKD. The CDR3 totals 16 residues. Trimming took 3 bases from V and 4 from J; bases not matched to a gene: 8. The CDR3 loop reads CATSDPRTGGNQPQHF. The CDR3 region has the DNA TGTGCCACCAGTGATCCCCGGACAGGTGGTAATCAGCCCCAGCATTTT.

This chain links TRBV2 with TRBJ2-1, with 7 bases identical to TRBD2. The CDR3 loop spans 14 amino acids. Trimming took 6 bases from V and 3 from J; bases not matched to a gene: 5. Germline values: CDR1 SNHLY, CDR2 FYNNEI. The CDR3 sequence: CASSGGSNYNEQFF. The CDR3 DNA reads as TGTGCCAGCAGCGGGGGGAGCAACTACAATGAGCAGTTCTTC.

The V gene is TRBV5-1, the J gene TRBJ2-5; a weak D match, TRBD2 (6 bases). The length of the CDR3 is 15 residues. V lost 0 bases to trimming and J lost 4 bases, with 13 bases between them. CDR1 is SGHRS, CDR2 YFSETQ, per germline. The CDR3 coding sequence is TGCGCCAGCAGCTTGGTTGGCGGGGTTCGAGAGACCCAGTACTTC. Its protein product is CASSLVGGVRETQYF.

The V call is TRBV7-2, the J call TRBJ2-5; D is unresolved. The CDR3 contains 13 residues. V was cut by 5 bases and J by 4 bases, with 11 bases left in between. The germline CDR1 and CDR2 sequences are SGHTA and FQGNSA. The CDR3 protein is CASSPGGLETQYF. Written as DNA, the CDR3 is TGTGCCAGCAGCCCCGGCGGTCTAGAGACCCAGTACTTC.

The CDR3: CASSLRPDRRAWNEQFF. The DNA for the CDR3 is TGTGCCAGCAGTTTACGACCGGACAGACGGGCCTGGAATGAGCAGTTCTTC. The gene calls are TRBV27 and TRBJ2-1; a possible D gene is TRBD1 (6 bases). Germline-derived CDR1 and CDR2 are MNHEY and SMNVEV (reference sequence). This CDR3 has 17 residues. V lost 2 bases, J lost 7 bases, and 21 bases lay in between.

The J gene is TRBJ1-4, the V gene TRBV2; D unclear. The CDR3 consists of 11 residues. Per the germline V gene, CDR1 is SNHLY and CDR2 is FYNNEI. Between the trimmed V and J ends, which lost 6 bases and 8 bases, there was a span of 7 bases. CDR3 sequence reads: CASRSVEKLFF. CDR3 nucleotides: TGTGCCAGCAGGTCGGTGGAAAAACTGTTTTTT.

The chain couples TRBV3-1 (or the pseudogene TRBV3-2) to TRBJ1-2, with D uncertain. Trimming shortened V by 2 bases and J by 8 bases, and 12 bases separated the two germline ends. CDR1 and CDR2 from the germline V gene are LGHDT and YNNKEL (reference sequence). This CDR3 comprises 13 residues. In nucleotides, the CDR3 is TGTGCCAGCAGCCAAATAGTGTCCGGGGGCTACACCTTC. Amino acids: CASSQIVSGGYTF.

The chain recombines TRBV5-1 with TRBJ2-1; 10 bases map to TRBD2. CDR1 and CDR2 from the germline V gene are SGHRS and YFSETQ. This CDR3 has 16 residues. Trimming removed 4 bases from V and 9 bases from J; junction bases left unmatched: 13. The CDR3 loop is CASSPTGLAGAIEQFF. CDR3 bases: TGCGCCAGCAGCCCGACGGGGCTAGCGGGGGCTATTGAGCAGTTCTTC. The full variable domain, rest sourced from reference TRBV5-1 and TRBJ2-1, is KAGVTQTPRYLIKTRGQQVTLSCSPISGHRSVSWYQQTPGQGLQFLFEYFSETQRNKGNFPGRFSGRQFSNSRSEMNVSTLELGDSALYLCASSPTGLAGAIEQFFGPGTRLTVL.